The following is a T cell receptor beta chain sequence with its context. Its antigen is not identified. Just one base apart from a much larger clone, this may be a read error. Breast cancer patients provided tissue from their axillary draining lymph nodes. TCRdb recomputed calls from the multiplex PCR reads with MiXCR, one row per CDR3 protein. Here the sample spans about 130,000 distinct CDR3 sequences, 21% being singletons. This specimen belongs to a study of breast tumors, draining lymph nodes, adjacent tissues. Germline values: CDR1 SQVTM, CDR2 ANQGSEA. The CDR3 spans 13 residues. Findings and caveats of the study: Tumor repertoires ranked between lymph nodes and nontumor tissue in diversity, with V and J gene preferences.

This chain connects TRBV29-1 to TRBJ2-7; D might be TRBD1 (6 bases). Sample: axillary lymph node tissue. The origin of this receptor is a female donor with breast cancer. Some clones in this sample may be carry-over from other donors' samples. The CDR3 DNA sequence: TGCGGCGTCAAGGACAGAAGCTCCTACGAGCAGTACTTC. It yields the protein CGVKDRSSYEQYF.